The clone carrying this T cell receptor (beta chain) was counted only a few times. Sequencing targeted expressed TCRB transcripts, as all isolated RNA had been reverse transcribed. Assay: immunoSEQ multiplex PCR; the TCRdb copy retains only in-frame clones and omits some. The table has some 300,000 clones, around 7.8% seen once; the top ten hold roughly 1%. The CDR3 is 15 amino acids. CDR1 and CDR2 from the germline V gene are SGDLS and YYNGEE. Trimming stripped 3 bases from V and 0 bases from J, with 11 bases between. The sample comes from a study of beta chain features in type 1 diabetes. At the level of the study: On cell yields, gender and age, patients and healthy donors were similar.

The chain is built from TRBV9 and TRBJ2-3; tentatively, D is TRBD1 or TRBD2 (6 bases each). What was sequenced was central memory CD4+ T cells from blood. The sequence came from a woman aged 18-35 years in good health. CDR3 in amino acids: CASSARGPSTDTQYF. Written as DNA, the CDR3 is TGTGCCAGCAGCGCCCGGGGGCCTAGCACAGATACGCAGTATTTT.